The 24 T cell receptor beta chains presented below share a single source sample, sequenced in a study of T cells in Graves' hyperthyroidism and ophthalmopathy. Amplification yielded TCR beta CDR3 regions, with RNA transcripts as the source. The primer set for the first-round RT-PCR of the TCR CDR3 was HTBI. TCRdb analysed the multiplex PCR reads with MiXCR anew, one entry per CDR3 protein. The table includes approximately 610,000 distinct CDR3 sequences, under 15% detected once. The material sequenced was blood. Source of these receptors: a woman in her 40s with Graves' ophthalmopathy.

This clonotype has at least ten counts. A much larger clonotype is one base distant, so this may be a read error. The V gene is TRBV29-1, the J gene TRBJ1-1, with a tentative D call TRBD1 (6 bases). Trimming removed 4 bases from V and 1 base from J, with 25 bases in between. This CDR3 is 18 amino acids long. Germline-derived CDR1 and CDR2 are SQVTM and ANQGSEA. Here the CDR3 DNA reads TGCAGCGTTGTCCCGCCAAACCTGGGGGCAGGGAAGAACACTGAAGCTTTCTTT. It yields the protein CSVVPPNLGAGKNTEAFF.

The CDR3 DNA reads as TGTGCCAGCAGTTTATCACTCCGGGTCACCGGGGAGCTGTTTTTT. This gives the protein CASSLSLRVTGELFF. The chain is built from TRBV12-3 or TRBV12-4 and TRBJ2-2; D uncertain. This CDR3 is built from 15 residues. V lost 2 bases and J lost 4, with 11 bases in between.

This clonotype appeared many times. This chain joins TRBV4-2 and TRBJ2-6, with 11 bases fitting TRBD1. The CDR3 extends over 19 amino acids. CDR1 and CDR2 (germline): LGHNA, YNFKEQ. With V trimmed by 1 base and J by 3 bases, 8 bases remained unmatched. DNA of the CDR3: TGTGCCAGCAGCCAAGTCGTCGGACAGGGGGCAGGTGGGGCCAACGTCCTGACTTTC. Translated: CASSQVVGQGAGGANVLTF.

The chain has TRBV6-1 and TRBJ1-5; D is undetermined. The CDR3 has 14 residues. From germline, CDR1 is MNHNS and CDR2 SASEGT. Trimming shortened V by 6 bases and J by 3 bases, and 12 bases separated the two germline ends. In DNA form, the CDR3 reads TGTGCCAGCAGCTGGCCGCACCACAATCAGCCCCAGCATTTT. Its protein is CASSWPHHNQPQHF.

This clonotype has ten or more counts. This chain uses TRBV19 with TRBJ1-1, with 9 bases that match TRBD1. CDR3 length: 16 amino acids. Germline V CDR1 and CDR2: LNHDA, SQIVND (reference sequence). V gave up 3 bases and J gave up 0 bases; unmatched junction bases: 5. This CDR3 reads CASSMPGQGLNTEAFF. The CDR3 DNA reads TGTGCCAGTAGTATGCCCGGACAGGGGTTGAACACTGAAGCTTTCTTT.

This clonotype has ten or more counts. V and J are TRBV12-3 or TRBV12-4 and TRBJ2-4, with 7 bases identical to TRBD2. V lost 3 bases, J lost 0 bases, and 8 bases stayed unmatched. The CDR3 has 17 amino acids. The CDR3 bases are TGTGCCAGCAGTTTTGAGAGCGGGGTACTAGCCAAAAACATTCAGTACTTC. Its translation: CASSFESGVLAKNIQYF.

This clonotype was counted at least ten times. The chain combines TRBV12-3 or TRBV12-4 with TRBJ2-7; D unresolved. This CDR3 comprises 12 residues. V was trimmed by 6 bases and J by 7 bases, leaving 13 bases between them. The CDR3 region is CASSPAGWEQYF. Written as DNA, the CDR3 is TGTGCCAGCAGCCCAGCCGGGTGGGAGCAGTACTTC.

About this clonotype itself: A read error may explain this, as a much larger clone is one base away. V gene TRBV4-1 combines with J gene TRBJ1-3, with a possible D match to TRBD1 (5 bases). Per the germline V gene, CDR1 is MGHRA and CDR2 is YSYEKL. CDR3 size: 18 residues. Trimming took off 0 bases at V and 9 bases at J, with 24 bases between the two ends. CDR3 nucleotide sequence: TGCGCCAGCAGCCAAGAAGATCTGGGAATCGTCCTGAGGGGCACCATATATTTT. Translation gives CASSQEDLGIVLRGTIYF.

This clonotype was seen many times. This sequence joins TRBV6-1 and TRBJ1-2; no firm D call. V shed 8 bases and J shed 6 bases, with 19 bases lying between them. The length of the CDR3 is 14 residues. Germline V CDR1 and CDR2: MNHNS, SASEGT. CDR3 sequence: CASADGRSWDGYTF. In nucleotides, the CDR3 is TGTGCCAGCGCGGACGGCAGGTCCTGGGATGGCTACACCTTC.

In this sample, this clonotype turned up many times. This chain links TRBV6-5 with TRBJ2-7; D unclear. Germline loops: CDR1 MNHEY, CDR2 SVGAGI. This CDR3 has 15 residues. Trimming cost V 2 bases and J 5 bases, with 16 bases left between them. The CDR3 is CASSYGQTLYNEQYF. The CDR3 coding sequence is TGTGCCAGCAGTTACGGGCAGACCCTCTACAACGAGCAGTACTTC.

A few counts support this clonotype. J is TRBJ2-2 and V is TRBV5-6; TRBD2 aligns across 7 bases. V shed 1 base, J shed 7 bases, and the junction held 16 bases outside the gene matches. The CDR3 covers 18 residues. In germline, CDR1 is SGHDT, CDR2 YYEEEE. The CDR3 loop is CASSLTRLAVIDGGELFF. For the CDR3, the DNA is TGTGCCAGCAGCTTGACCCGACTAGCTGTGATTGATGGCGGGGAGCTGTTTTTT.

The table lists this clonotype with a few counts. The chain links TRBV12-3 or TRBV12-4 to TRBJ1-3; D call uncertain. This CDR3 region has 15 residues. Trimming pared 3 bases from V and 0 bases from J, leaving 9 bases between. The CDR3: CASSFATASGNTIYF. The CDR3 nucleotides are TGTGCCAGCAGTTTTGCGACGGCCTCTGGAAACACCATATATTTT.

This clonotype was detected ten times or more. The chain is built from TRBV6-2 or TRBV6-3 and TRBJ2-7; D gene ambiguous. The V gene lost 2 bases and the J gene lost 7 bases, with 15 bases spanning the gap. CDR1 and CDR2 (germline): MNHEY, SVGEGT. The CDR3 length is 14 residues. CDR3: CASSYVTSLPEQYF. In DNA form, the CDR3 reads TGTGCCAGCAGTTACGTGACATCGCTACCAGAGCAGTACTTC.

Many counts were recorded for this clonotype. The rearrangement joins TRBV7-2 to TRBJ2-7; D possibly corresponds to TRBD1 (7 bases). Germline V CDR1 and CDR2: SGHTA, FQGNSA. The CDR3 has 14 amino acids. V was cut by 5 bases and J by 3 bases, with 14 bases left in between. The CDR3 sequence: CASSPNRGLYEQYF. The CDR3 DNA sequence: TGTGCCAGCAGCCCAAACAGGGGACTCTACGAGCAGTACTTC.

This clonotype appeared many times. The rearrangement uses TRBV2 and TRBJ2-5, with 8 nucleotides matching TRBD2. The CDR3 is 15 residues long. The V and J ends lost 3 bases and 5 bases, in that order; junction bases with no gene match: 8. The germline gives CDR1 SNHLY, CDR2 FYNNEI. The CDR3 DNA is TGTGCCAGCAGTGATGGCGTAGCGGGACTGGAGACCCAGTACTTC. Translated: CASSDGVAGLETQYF.

This clonotype appeared many times. V is TRBV7-2 and J is TRBJ2-7, with D unclear. Trimming took off 5 bases at V and 1 base at J, with 12 bases between the two ends. The CDR3 is made up of 14 amino acids. Germline CDR1 SGHTA, CDR2 FQGNSA. The CDR3 sequence is CASSPGRSSYEQYF. CDR3 nucleotide sequence: TGTGCCAGCAGCCCCGGACGCAGTTCCTACGAGCAGTACTTC.

Ten or more counts support this clonotype. The rearrangement uses TRBV20-1 and TRBJ1-1, with 9 bases identical to TRBD1. The CDR3 is 13 residues long. V gave up 1 base and J gave up 8 bases; unmatched junction bases: 5. Germline values: CDR1 DFQATT, CDR2 SNEGSKA (reference sequence). CDR3 nucleotide sequence: TGCAGTGCTAGAGCGCGGGACAGGGCCGAAGCTTTCTTT. This encodes CSARARDRAEAFF.

In this sample, this clonotype turned up many times. The genes are TRBV12-3 or TRBV12-4 and TRBJ2-2; D is tentatively TRBD1 or TRBD2 (5 bases each). The CDR3 contains 12 residues. The V and J ends lost 8 bases and 7 bases respectively, with 11 bases between them. In DNA, the CDR3 is TGTGCCAGCGGACTTGGGGGCGGGGAGCTGTTTTTT. Translating gives CASGLGGGELFF.

For the CDR3, the DNA is TGTGCCACCGAGAGCTGGGGGCAGGCTTTCTTT. This encodes CATESWGQAFF. This chain uses TRBV24-1 with TRBJ1-1; D might be TRBD1 (6 bases). CDR3 size: 11 residues. V lost 9 bases and J 11 bases, leaving 15 bases between the germline ends. Per the germline V gene, CDR1 is KGHDR and CDR2 is SFDVKD.

V gene TRBV6-1 combines with J gene TRBJ2-7; 7 bases map to TRBD1. The CDR3 has 14 amino acids. The trim removed 4 bases at V and 7 bases at J, leaving 10 bases unmatched. Germline lookup yields CDR1 MNHNS and CDR2 SASEGT. The CDR3: CASSAETGSWEQYF. The CDR3 DNA sequence: TGTGCCAGCAGTGCCGAGACAGGGAGCTGGGAGCAGTACTTC.

This clonotype was picked up many times. The genes are TRBV11-1 and TRBJ2-7; 11 bases line up with TRBD1. Germline CDR1 is SGHAT and CDR2 is FQDESV (reference sequence). The CDR3 extends over 16 amino acids. The V segment lost 4 bases and the J segment 2 bases; nucleotides outside the gene matches: 7. CDR3 nucleotides: TGTGCCAGCAGCTCGACCGGGACAGGGGGAACCTACGAGCAGTACTTC. Its protein product is CASSSTGTGGTYEQYF.

The rearrangement joins TRBV5-1 to TRBJ2-7; the D gene is possibly TRBD2 (5 bases). Germline V gene lookup returns CDR1 SGHRS and CDR2 YFSETQ. The CDR3 sequence is 14 residues long. Trimming removed 2 bases at V and 7 bases at J, with 16 bases between. CDR3 sequence reads: CASSLRTDVGEQYF. The CDR3 DNA follows: TGCGCCAGCAGCTTAAGGACTGACGTTGGGGAGCAGTACTTC.

There are a few counts of this clonotype. The CDR3 is CASSPSRTDNSPLHF. The CDR3 region has the DNA TGTGCCAGCAGCCCCTCTCGGACAGATAATTCACCCCTCCACTTT. The J gene is TRBJ1-6, the V gene TRBV7-2, with D possibly matching TRBD1 (6 bases). Trimming took off 5 bases at V and 5 bases at J, with 13 bases between the two ends. The CDR3 has 15 residues. The V gene's germline CDR1 is SGHTA and CDR2 FQGNSA.

This clonotype showed up many times. The V call is TRBV20-1, the J call TRBJ2-7; 8 bases match TRBD2. The germline V gene encodes CDR1 DFQATT and CDR2 SNEGSKA (reference sequence). The CDR3 is 12 residues long. The junction had 2 bases not matched to a gene; V was cut back by 5 bases and J by 2 bases. This CDR3 is CSAVRGAYEQYF. For the CDR3, the DNA is TGCAGTGCTGTGCGGGGGGCCTACGAGCAGTACTTC.